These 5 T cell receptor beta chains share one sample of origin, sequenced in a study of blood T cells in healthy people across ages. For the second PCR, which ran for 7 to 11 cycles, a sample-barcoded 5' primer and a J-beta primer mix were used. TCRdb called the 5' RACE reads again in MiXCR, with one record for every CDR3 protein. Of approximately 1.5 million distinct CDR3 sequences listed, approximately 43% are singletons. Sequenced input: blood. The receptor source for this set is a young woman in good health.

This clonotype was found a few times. This CDR3 is CASSLPYRDYGYTF. The CDR3 coding sequence is TGTGCCAGCAGTTTACCCTACAGGGACTATGGCTACACCTTC. V usage is TRBV28 and J usage is TRBJ1-2; possibly TRBD1 for D (6 bases). The ends were cut back, 2 bases at V and 3 bases at J, with 10 bases in the middle. The CDR3 runs 14 residues. From germline, CDR1 is MDHEN and CDR2 SYDVKM.

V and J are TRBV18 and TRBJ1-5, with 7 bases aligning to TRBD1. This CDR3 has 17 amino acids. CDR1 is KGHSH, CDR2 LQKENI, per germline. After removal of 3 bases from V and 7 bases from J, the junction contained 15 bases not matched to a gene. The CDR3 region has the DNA TGTGCCAGCTCACCTGACTATTATGACAGGGCACGACAGCCCCAGCATTTT. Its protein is CASSPDYYDRARQPQHF.

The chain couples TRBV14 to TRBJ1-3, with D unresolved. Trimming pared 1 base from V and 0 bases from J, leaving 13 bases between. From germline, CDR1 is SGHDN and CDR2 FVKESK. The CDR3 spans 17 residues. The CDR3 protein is CASSQAVGSLSGNTIYF. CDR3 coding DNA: TGTGCCAGCAGCCAAGCTGTGGGCAGCCTCTCTGGAAACACCATATATTTT. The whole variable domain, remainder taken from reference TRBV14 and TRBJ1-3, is EAGVTQFPSHSVIEKGQTVTLRCDPISGHDNLYWYRRVMGKEIKFLLHFVKESKQDESGMPNNRFLAERTGGTYSTLKVQPAELEDSGVYFCASSQAVGSLSGNTIYFGEGSWLTVV.

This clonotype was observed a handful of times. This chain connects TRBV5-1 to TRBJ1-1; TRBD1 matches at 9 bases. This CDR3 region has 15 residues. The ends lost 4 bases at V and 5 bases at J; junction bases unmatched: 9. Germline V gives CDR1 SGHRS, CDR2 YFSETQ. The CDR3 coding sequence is TGCGCCAGCAGCCTGACCAGGACAGGGGAGACTGAAGCTTTCTTT. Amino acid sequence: CASSLTRTGETEAFF. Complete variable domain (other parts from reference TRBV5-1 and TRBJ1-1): KAGVTQTPRYLIKTRGQQVTLSCSPISGHRSVSWYQQTPGQGLQFLFEYFSETQRNKGNFPGRFSGRQFSNSRSEMNVSTLELGDSALYLCASSLTRTGETEAFFGQGTRLTVV.

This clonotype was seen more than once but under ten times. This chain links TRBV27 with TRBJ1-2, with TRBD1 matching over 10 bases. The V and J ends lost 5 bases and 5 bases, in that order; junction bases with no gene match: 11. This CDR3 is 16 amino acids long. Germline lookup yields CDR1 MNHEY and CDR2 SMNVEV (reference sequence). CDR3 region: CASSTSSTGGAYGYTF. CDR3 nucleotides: TGTGCCAGCAGTACATCGTCGACAGGGGGCGCGTATGGCTACACCTTC.